These 26 T cell receptor beta chains originate from one sample sequenced in a study of cytomegalovirus exposure and HLA in healthy donors. The PCR used 60 Vbeta and 13 Jbeta primers. TCRdb's copy holds only in-frame clones and misses some; the assay was immunoSEQ multiplex PCR. This table holds about 120,000 clones, about four fifths found once. The sequencing input was PBMCs. The source of these receptors is a woman in her forties or fifties in good health and CMV-seropositive.

The chain has TRBV7-8 and TRBJ2-7; 8 bases line up with TRBD1. Trimming removed 5 bases from V and 1 base from J; junction bases left unmatched: 7. Germline V gene sequence: CDR1 SGHVS, CDR2 FQNEAQ. CDR3 length: 15 residues. The CDR3 coding sequence is TGTGCCAGCAGCAAACGACAGGGGCCATCCTACGAGCAGTACTTC. This gives the protein CASSKRQGPSYEQYF.

The CDR3 is CASSRGLAGTYEQYF. CDR3 nucleotide sequence: TGTGCCAGCAGTAGAGGACTAGCTGGAACCTACGAGCAGTACTTC. V usage is TRBV27 and J usage is TRBJ2-7; 8 bases align to TRBD2. The CDR3 spans 15 residues. Germline assignment: CDR1 MNHEY and CDR2 SMNVEV (reference sequence). With 5 bases clipped from V and 2 bases from J, the junction kept 8 bases outside the gene matches.

The chain has TRBV5-4 and TRBJ2-1; D is perhaps TRBD1 (5 bases). The germline gives CDR1 SGHNT, CDR2 YYREEE (reference sequence). CDR3 length: 15 residues. V was shortened by 4 bases and J by 2 bases, with 13 bases between the two germline ends. CDR3: CASSADSATYNEQFF. The CDR3 nucleotides are TGTGCCAGCAGCGCAGACAGTGCTACCTACAATGAGCAGTTCTTC.

V gene TRBV2 combines with J gene TRBJ1-3, with TRBD1 matching over 7 bases. J gave up 0 bases and V 6 bases, and 11 bases lay outside the gene matches. CDR1 is SNHLY, CDR2 FYNNEI, per germline. The CDR3 contains 17 residues. The CDR3 spells CASSRDRANFSGNTIYF. The DNA for the CDR3 is TGTGCCAGCAGCCGAGACAGGGCAAACTTCTCTGGAAACACCATATATTTT.

J is TRBJ2-1 and V is TRBV5-1; TRBD2 matches 11 bases. Germline V gene data show CDR1 as SGHRS and CDR2 as YFSETQ. The CDR3 is 17 residues long. The junction had 6 bases not matched to a gene; V was cut back by 4 bases and J by 0 bases. In DNA form, the CDR3 reads TGCGCCAGCAGCCGGGGACTAGCGGAGGCCTCCTACAATGAGCAGTTCTTC. This codes for CASSRGLAEASYNEQFF.

This clone occurred a few times. This chain joins TRBV6-5 and TRBJ2-5; 9 bases agree with TRBD2. Trimming removed 6 bases from V and 4 bases from J; junction bases left unmatched: 3. CDR1 and CDR2 from the germline V gene are MNHEY and SVGAGI. The CDR3 loop spans 13 amino acids. The CDR3, as DNA: TGTGCCAGCAGCTATAGCGGGAGAGAGACCCAGTACTTC. Encoded protein: CASSYSGRETQYF.

CDR3 loop: CASGLVRRGQINTGELFF. CDR3 bases: TGTGCTAGTGGTTTGGTAAGGCGGGGACAGATAAACACCGGGGAGCTGTTTTTT. The genes are TRBV12-5 and TRBJ2-2; TRBD1 might be the D (7 bases). Germline CDR1 and CDR2: LGHNT and FRNRAP. V was pared by 0 bases and J by 2 bases, with 16 bases between. The CDR3 runs to 18 residues.

For the CDR3, the DNA is TGTGCCAGCAGTTTCGACAGGGGGAGAACTGAAGCTTTCTTT. Translating gives CASSFDRGRTEAFF. This rearrangement joins TRBV27 to TRBJ1-1; the match to TRBD1 covers 9 bases. This CDR3 has 14 amino acids. The junction had 4 bases not matched to a gene; V was cut back by 3 bases and J by 5 bases. CDR1 and CDR2 (germline): MNHEY, SMNVEV (reference sequence).

This clone was recorded a few times. The rearrangement uses TRBV29-1 and TRBJ2-2, with a tentative D call TRBD1 (5 bases). The ends were cut back, 4 bases at V and 0 bases at J, with 6 bases in the middle. Looked up from germline, CDR1 is SQVTM and CDR2 is ANQGSEA. This CDR3 comprises 13 residues. CDR3 residues: CSVVQANTGELFF. CDR3 nucleotide sequence: TGCAGCGTTGTACAGGCGAACACCGGGGAGCTGTTTTTT.

The chain couples TRBV4-2 to TRBJ1-4; 8 positions agree with TRBD1. Germline V lookup: CDR1 LGHNA, CDR2 YNFKEQ. This CDR3 region has 12 residues. V lost 0 bases and J lost 14; bases outside the gene matches: 2. The CDR3 DNA reads as TGTGCCAGCAGCCAAGAGGGGACAGGCCTGTTTTTT. Translating gives CASSQEGTGLFF.

The chain combines TRBV9 with TRBJ2-3; D gene ambiguous. V gave up 2 bases and J gave up 0 bases, with 7 bases separating them. Germline V CDR1 and CDR2: SGDLS, YYNGEE. This CDR3 contains 14 residues. The CDR3 region is CASSVEQSTDTQYF. CDR3 nucleotides: TGTGCCAGCAGCGTTGAACAGAGCACAGATACGCAGTATTTT. Filled out from reference TRBV9 and TRBJ2-3, the complete variable domain reads DSGVTQTPKHLITATGQRVTLRCSPRSGDLSVYWYQQSLDQGLQFLIQYYNGEERAKGNILERFSAQQFPDLHSELNLSSLELGDSALYFCASSVEQSTDTQYFGPGTRLTVL.

This clone was seen a few times. The chain combines TRBV11-2 with TRBJ1-1, with D perhaps matching TRBD1 (6 bases). The CDR3 is 14 amino acids. Trimming removed 6 bases from V and 6 bases from J, with 17 bases in between. Germline CDR1 reads SGHAT; CDR2 reads FQNNGV. The CDR3 DNA reads as TGTGCCAGCAGACCTCAGGGGCTTCGGGCTGAAGCTTTCTTT. This gives the protein CASRPQGLRAEAFF.

The gene calls are TRBV5-8 and TRBJ1-2; D is ambiguous. Germline lookup yields CDR1 SGHTS and CDR2 YDEGEE. Trimming took off 0 bases at V and 4 bases at J, with 13 bases between the two ends. The CDR3 extends over 15 amino acids. CDR3 sequence: CASSLGSGRGYGYTF. The DNA of the CDR3 is TGTGCCAGCAGCTTGGGGAGCGGGAGAGGCTATGGCTACACCTTC.

The chain employs TRBV2 and TRBJ1-2, with D possibly being TRBD1 (6 bases). CDR1 is SNHLY and CDR2 is FYNNEI in the germline V gene. V dropped 5 bases and J dropped 12 bases, with 16 bases sitting between them. This CDR3 contains 12 residues. In DNA form, the CDR3 reads TGTGCCAGCAGTACGTCATCCGGGACACACACCTTC. It yields the protein CASSTSSGTHTF.

V and J are TRBV4-1 and TRBJ1-5, with 9 bases fitting TRBD1. The CDR3 is 19 amino acids. Trimming at V came to 0 bases and at J to 5 bases, leaving 14 bases not matched to a gene. The V gene's germline CDR1 is MGHRA and CDR2 YSYEKL. The CDR3 sequence: CASSQDWGTGSTWDQPQHF. DNA of the CDR3: TGCGCCAGCAGCCAAGATTGGGGGACAGGGTCGACTTGGGATCAGCCCCAGCATTTT.

This chain uses TRBV19 with TRBJ2-5; 10 bases fit TRBD2. V lost 6 bases to trimming and J lost 1 base; unmatched junction nucleotides: 2. The CDR3 runs to 14 residues. CDR1 and CDR2 from the germline V gene are LNHDA and SQIVND (reference sequence). In DNA form, the CDR3 reads TGTGCCAGTAGGTCTAGCGGGGGCCAAGAGACCCAGTACTTC. It yields the protein CASRSSGGQETQYF.

V and J are TRBV6-1 and TRBJ1-2, with unresolved D. Deletions cut 6 bases from V and 1 base from J, with 12 bases between. Germline CDR1 is MNHNS and CDR2 is SASEGT. CDR3 size: 14 residues. CDR3: CASSRESGNYGYTF. The CDR3 bases are TGTGCCAGCAGCCGTGAGTCCGGTAACTATGGCTACACCTTC.

The chain couples TRBV14 to TRBJ2-1; 9 bases map to TRBD2. The germline CDR1 and CDR2 sequences are SGHDN and FVKESK. CDR3 length equals 17 residues. V lost 5 bases, J lost 8 bases, and 16 bases stayed unmatched. Here the CDR3 reads CASSSYQAGGPRDEQFF. Written as DNA, the CDR3 is TGTGCCAGCAGCTCCTATCAGGCGGGAGGGCCCAGGGATGAGCAGTTCTTC. Looking up the rest from reference TRBV14 and TRBJ2-1 gives the full variable domain: EAGVTQFPSHSVIEKGQTVTLRCDPISGHDNLYWYRRVMGKEIKFLLHFVKESKQDESGMPNNRFLAERTGGTYSTLKVQPAELEDSGVYFCASSSYQAGGPRDEQFFGPGTRLTVL.

The chain uses TRBV7-6 and TRBJ1-1; 8 nucleotides match TRBD1. With 2 bases clipped from V and 4 bases from J, the junction kept 12 bases outside the gene matches. CDR1 is SGHVS and CDR2 is FNYEAQ in the germline V gene. This CDR3 has 17 amino acids. The CDR3 DNA follows: TGTGCCAGCAGCTTAAGGGTGGGGACAGGTCTGGGCACTGAAGCTTTCTTT. It specifies CASSLRVGTGLGTEAFF.

The chain has TRBV5-8 and TRBJ1-4; D perhaps matches TRBD1 (5 bases). Germline CDR1 SGHTS, CDR2 YDEGEE. Trimming pared 4 bases from V and 10 bases from J, leaving 11 bases between. The CDR3 loop spans 12 amino acids. This chain's CDR3 is CASSTDGGKLFF. DNA for the CDR3: TGTGCCAGCAGCACGGACGGGGGAAAACTGTTTTTT.

V and J are TRBV10-3 and TRBJ1-5, with D uncertain. Germline loops: CDR1 ENHRY, CDR2 SYGVKD. The CDR3 contains 16 residues. V was trimmed by 4 bases and J by 5 bases, leaving 18 bases between them. For the CDR3, the DNA is TGTGCCATCAGTGGGTCGTTCGGCAGAGAGGATCAGCCCCAGCATTTT. Protein: CAISGSFGREDQPQHF.

This clone was seen more than once but under ten times. The chain combines TRBV11-2 with TRBJ2-3, with 10 bases fitting TRBD2. With 3 bases clipped from V and 4 bases from J, the junction kept 4 bases outside the gene matches. Germline V gene sequence: CDR1 SGHAT, CDR2 FQNNGV. This CDR3 contains 15 residues. In DNA form, the CDR3 reads TGTGCCAGCAGCTTCTTGGGGACTAGCGCAGATACGCAGTATTTT. It specifies CASSFLGTSADTQYF.

This clone has just a few counts. Compared with germline, one end of the junction differs, possibly owing to a read error. This chain joins TRBV30 and TRBJ1-4; D is possibly TRBD1 (6 bases). This CDR3 comprises 15 residues. The germline V gene has CDR1 GTSNPN and CDR2 SVGIG (reference sequence). CDR3 sequence reads: CAWSPNGQGKEKTVF. DNA for the CDR3: TGTGCCTGGAGTCCAAACGGGCAGGGGAAAGAAAAAACTGTTTTT.

This chain links TRBV2 with TRBJ1-5; D might be TRBD1 (6 bases). The CDR3 spans 14 residues. Trimming cost V 6 bases and J 6 bases, with 15 bases left between them. Per the germline V gene, CDR1 is SNHLY and CDR2 is FYNNEI. This CDR3 reads CASRDGTKAQPQHF. The CDR3 bases are TGTGCCAGCAGGGACGGGACAAAGGCTCAGCCCCAGCATTTT.

The chain uses TRBV30 and TRBJ2-7, with 7 bases that match TRBD1. Germline V CDR1 and CDR2: GTSNPN, SVGIG (reference sequence). Trimming cost V 1 base and J 6 bases; bases outside gene matches: 15. The CDR3 spans 16 residues. CDR3 bases: TGTGCCTGGAGTGGCATATCCCGACAGGGCAGGCGCGAGCAGTACTTC. This sequence encodes CAWSGISRQGRREQYF. Full variable domain (rest looked up from reference TRBV30 and TRBJ2-7): SQTIHQWPATLVQPVGSPLSLECTVEGTSNPNLYWYRQAAGRGLQLLFYSVGIGQISSEVPQNLSASRPQDRQFILSSKKLLLSDSGFYLCAWSGISRQGRREQYFGPGTRLTVT.

The rearrangement uses TRBV9 and TRBJ1-5, with D maybe TRBD1 (5 bases). Germline assignment: CDR1 SGDLS and CDR2 YYNGEE. The CDR3 runs to 15 residues. Trimming cost V 0 bases and J 0 bases, with 7 bases left between them. CDR3 residues: CASSVGGVSNQPQHF. The DNA for the CDR3 is TGTGCCAGCAGCGTAGGGGGGGTTAGCAATCAGCCCCAGCATTTT.